The 5 T cell receptor beta chains reported below all come from one sample, sequenced in a study of T-cell reconstitution after alpha-beta-depleted transplantation in children. Preparation of the TCRbeta library used unique molecular identifiers. One entry per CDR3 protein, called by TCRdb with MiXCR from the PCR reads. The sample lists hundreds of thousands of distinct CDR3 sequences; about a tenth were seen once. This specimen was PBMCs, taken before TCRalphabeta/CD19-depleted stem cell transplant. These receptors were obtained from a child under two years old with acute myeloid leukemia, due to receive a stem cell transplant.

This clonotype showed up just once. The chain recombines TRBV18 with TRBJ2-2; possibly TRBD1 for D (6 bases). V dropped 6 bases and J dropped 7 bases, with 12 bases sitting between them. Germline CDR1 reads KGHSH; CDR2 reads LQKENI. CDR3 length: 13 amino acids. CDR3 coding DNA: TGTGCCAGCTCGGGGGCCCCGGACGGGGAGCTGTTTTTT. It is translated as CASSGAPDGELFF.

This clonotype showed up many times. V is TRBV20-1 and J is TRBJ2-2, with 12 bases matching TRBD2. This CDR3 region has 13 residues. Germline V gives CDR1 DFQATT, CDR2 SNEGSKA (reference sequence). J was trimmed by 9 bases and V by 1 base; bases with no gene match: 0. CDR3 sequence (DNA): TGCAGTGCTAGAGGGACTAGCGGGAGGGAGCTGTTTTTT. Translation: CSARGTSGRELFF.

This clonotype was recorded many times. The chain employs TRBV20-1 and TRBJ2-3, with 10 positions matching TRBD2. Germline CDR1 is DFQATT and CDR2 is SNEGSKA (reference sequence). The J segment lost 0 bases and the V segment lost 3 bases, leaving 6 bases of the junction unmatched. The CDR3 spans 16 residues. The CDR3 sequence: CSARTLTSGSTDTQYF. Here the CDR3 DNA reads TGCAGTGCTAGGACCTTGACTAGCGGGAGCACAGATACGCAGTATTTT.

This clonotype has ten or more counts. This chain links TRBV6-6 with TRBJ1-2, with a weak D call TRBD1 (5 bases). The germline V gene encodes CDR1 MNHNY and CDR2 SVGAGI (reference sequence). The CDR3 consists of 13 residues. V lost 6 bases to trimming and J lost 4 bases, with 12 bases between them. CDR3 loop: CASRGGALYGYTF. Written as DNA, the CDR3 is TGTGCCAGCAGGGGTGGGGCCCTCTATGGCTACACCTTC.

This clonotype was observed at least ten times. The CDR3 region is CATSDPGGQTRHNEQFF. Here the CDR3 DNA reads TGTGCCACCAGTGATCCAGGTGGCCAAACGCGTCACAATGAGCAGTTCTTC. J is TRBJ2-1 and V is TRBV24-1, with D unclear. The CDR3 is 17 amino acids. Trimming took off 3 bases at V and 5 bases at J, with 19 bases between the two ends. Germline V lookup: CDR1 KGHDR, CDR2 SFDVKD.